A selection of T cell receptor beta chains follows, all from one sample in a study of blood T cell repertoires in COVID-19. Clones were read by immunoSEQ multiplex PCR, and TCRdb kept only the in-frame ones, dropping some. The sample lists about 69,000 clones, around three quarters occurring once. The specimen sequenced was peripheral blood. Receptor source: a man between 60 and 75 years old with acute or convalescent COVID-19. CDR3s leave out the opening cysteine and the closing phenylalanine or tryptophan. Fields, in order: V gene, D gene, J gene, CDR3 protein. A D gene is named only where the DNA matches it firmly.

>TRBV4-3|TRBD1|TRBJ1-2
ASSQDLGQGALGYT
>TRBV5-1|NA|TRBJ2-5
ASSHGQETQY
>TRBV19|NA|TRBJ2-4
ASSNRGSGNIQY
>TRBV4-3|NA|TRBJ1-6
ASSRRTAGPNSPLH
>TRBV12-3/TRBV12-4|NA|TRBJ2-1
ASSLAESEQF
>TRBV7-9|NA|TRBJ2-7
ASSLVSGRHYEQY
>TRBV9|TRBD1|TRBJ1-4
ASSAMTGTNEKLF
>TRBV27|NA|TRBJ2-6
ASSSWGRSGANVLT
>TRBV6-5|NA|TRBJ1-2
ASSTGTNYGYT
>TRBV6-6|TRBD2|TRBJ2-5
ASSYETSGGPTQY
>TRBV5-1|TRBD2|TRBJ2-3
ASSKGLAGQNTDTQY
>TRBV27|NA|TRBJ2-1
ASSRLSSYNEQF
>TRBV18|NA|TRBJ1-1
ASSRPAGGMNTEAF
>TRBV19|TRBD2|TRBJ2-2
ASSSSGGVTGELF
>TRBV5-4|TRBD1|TRBJ2-1
ASSSRTGRNEQF
>TRBV5-1|NA|TRBJ2-5
ASTFRLGTQETQY
>TRBV9|NA|TRBJ2-5
ASSVGDLQETQY
>TRBV18|NA|TRBJ1-5
ASSPLSGGGSNQPQH
>TRBV21-1|NA|TRBJ2-7
ASSKAPSEGGFGYEQY
>TRBV6-5|NA|TRBJ1-2
ASSYSPGYYGYT
>TRBV6-5|TRBD1|TRBJ1-6
ASSYGQGGGSPLH
>TRBV15|TRBD1|TRBJ2-2
ATSPKFGTGGTGELF
>TRBV7-9|NA|TRBJ1-6
ASSPREETRYNSPLH
>TRBV4-1|NA|TRBJ1-2
ASSLEGGYT
>TRBV30|NA|TRBJ1-3
AWTKGLQSSGNTIY
>TRBV6-5|TRBD1|TRBJ2-3
ASRRQGAGQDTQY
>TRBV12-3/TRBV12-4|NA|TRBJ1-1
ASSYGGYEAF
>TRBV27|NA|TRBJ1-5
ASSQSPLEVATINQPQH
>TRBV6-4|TRBD2|TRBJ2-3
ASSASGGSPDTQY
>TRBV9|NA|TRBJ2-1
ASSVAGGSNNEQF
>TRBV6-5|NA|TRBJ2-2
ASSYSGRTNTGELF
>TRBV7-2|TRBD2|TRBJ2-5
ATVGGETQY